These T cell receptor beta chains were read from a single sample in a study of early T cells in non-severe SARS-CoV-2 infection. From the 5' RACE reads, TCRdb called clonotypes with MiXCR, one entry per CDR3 protein. The data hold some 40,000 distinct CDR3 sequences, with approximately 4.1% observed a single time. The sequencing sample was made of whole blood. The receptors originated from an adult who was a healthcare worker with PCR-confirmed SARS-CoV-2 infection or an uninfected control (not recorded which). The CDR3 runs from the conserved cysteine through the conserved F or W. Each record gives: V gene, CDR3 length, J gene, CDR3 protein.

v_gene: TRBV10-3
len: 13
j_gene: TRBJ2-5
CDR3aa: CAISESQWETQYF

v_gene: TRBV6-9
len: 13
j_gene: TRBJ2-1
CDR3aa: CASRSGPDNEQFF

v_gene: TRBV6-4
len: 15
j_gene: TRBJ2-1
CDR3aa: CASSDSSGSYNEQFF

v_gene: TRBV6-6
len: 15
j_gene: TRBJ2-3
CDR3aa: CASSLTGSSTDTQYF

v_gene: TRBV5-1
len: 13
j_gene: TRBJ2-5
CDR3aa: CASSRARTETQYF

v_gene: TRBV19
len: 14
j_gene: TRBJ2-3
CDR3aa: CASSTIMGRDTQYF

v_gene: TRBV6-2/TRBV6-3
len: 19
j_gene: TRBJ2-2
CDR3aa: CASRGLRHPAVTNTGELFF

v_gene: TRBV18
len: 16
j_gene: TRBJ2-3
CDR3aa: CASSPPIGQGTDTQYF

v_gene: TRBV25-1
len: 19
j_gene: TRBJ2-1
CDR3aa: CASSGSTSGRAGTHNEQFF

v_gene: TRBV30
len: 17
j_gene: TRBJ2-6
CDR3aa: CAWSLFFWASGANVLTF

v_gene: TRBV5-1
len: 11
j_gene: TRBJ2-4
CDR3aa: CANVGGDIQYF

v_gene: TRBV28
len: 13
j_gene: TRBJ2-1
CDR3aa: CASGGARDNEQFF

v_gene: TRBV28
len: 16
j_gene: TRBJ1-2
CDR3aa: CASRRMAGTPNYGYTF

v_gene: TRBV3-1
len: 19
j_gene: TRBJ2-2
CDR3aa: CASSQRTGDRGSDTGELFF

v_gene: TRBV3-1
len: 13
j_gene: TRBJ2-7
CDR3aa: CASSHGTTYEQYF

v_gene: TRBV29-1
len: 15
j_gene: TRBJ2-1
CDR3aa: CSVVSGKAFRNEQFF

v_gene: TRBV6-2/TRBV6-3
len: 16
j_gene: TRBJ1-5
CDR3aa: CASSYSGRVKRQPQHF

v_gene: TRBV9
len: 13
j_gene: TRBJ1-1
CDR3aa: CASSPTGLTEAFF

v_gene: TRBV11-1
len: 15
j_gene: TRBJ2-1
CDR3aa: CASTLDGASYNEQFF

v_gene: TRBV12-3/TRBV12-4
len: 13
j_gene: TRBJ2-5
CDR3aa: CASSFHGSETQYF

v_gene: TRBV12-3/TRBV12-4
len: 15
j_gene: TRBJ1-5
CDR3aa: CASSADRISNQPQHF

v_gene: TRBV20-1
len: 11
j_gene: TRBJ2-7
CDR3aa: CSARSGHEQYF

v_gene: TRBV7-3
len: 15
j_gene: TRBJ1-1
CDR3aa: CASSLTFGAHTEAFF

v_gene: TRBV30
len: 16
j_gene: TRBJ2-2
CDR3aa: CAWSGGVVGNTGELFF

v_gene: TRBV7-2
len: 15
j_gene: TRBJ2-1
CDR3aa: CASSEDRVAYNEQFF

v_gene: TRBV11-1
len: 15
j_gene: TRBJ1-3
CDR3aa: CASSLGEGRRNTIYF

v_gene: TRBV7-2
len: 15
j_gene: TRBJ2-1
CDR3aa: CASSLVGAGGNEQFF

v_gene: TRBV6-2/TRBV6-3
len: 13
j_gene: TRBJ2-1
CDR3aa: CASSWDTYNEQFF

v_gene: TRBV7-9
len: 16
j_gene: TRBJ2-3
CDR3aa: CASSLGWLTSTDTQYF

v_gene: TRBV24-1
len: 13
j_gene: TRBJ2-1
CDR3aa: CATSDQDYNEQFF

v_gene: TRBV30
len: 15
j_gene: TRBJ1-2
CDR3aa: CAWRHPGQAAYGYTF

v_gene: TRBV6-1
len: 12
j_gene: TRBJ1-1
CDR3aa: CASRVQGTEAFF

v_gene: TRBV20-1
len: 15
j_gene: TRBJ2-5
CDR3aa: CSVRLAGSTKETQYF

v_gene: TRBV20-1
len: 14
j_gene: TRBJ2-1
CDR3aa: CSAHRASSYNEQFF

v_gene: TRBV18
len: 17
j_gene: TRBJ1-2
CDR3aa: CASSPSASGAGAGGYTF

v_gene: TRBV4-3
len: 16
j_gene: TRBJ2-1
CDR3aa: CASSQEPAGILNEQFF

v_gene: TRBV12-3/TRBV12-4
len: 15
j_gene: TRBJ2-1
CDR3aa: CASSFRGRGGNEQFF

v_gene: TRBV5-5
len: 14
j_gene: TRBJ1-1
CDR3aa: CASSLSSYISEAFF

v_gene: TRBV2
len: 15
j_gene: TRBJ2-2
CDR3aa: CATRAHGASTGELFF

v_gene: TRBV5-8
len: 15
j_gene: TRBJ2-7
CDR3aa: CASSFGTVQTYEQYF

v_gene: TRBV7-9
len: 15
j_gene: TRBJ2-1
CDR3aa: CASSPTMTGGGEQFF

v_gene: TRBV20-1
len: 16
j_gene: TRBJ2-6
CDR3aa: CSARSEGFSGANVLTF

v_gene: TRBV7-9
len: 15
j_gene: TRBJ2-7
CDR3aa: CASSGLAGGPHEQYF

v_gene: TRBV11-3
len: 14
j_gene: TRBJ2-5
CDR3aa: CASTYSSGGETQYF

v_gene: TRBV20-1
len: 12
j_gene: TRBJ2-7
CDR3aa: CSATDSSYEQYF

v_gene: TRBV30
len: 11
j_gene: TRBJ1-2
CDR3aa: CAWSVGHKDTF

v_gene: TRBV4-2
len: 15
j_gene: TRBJ2-3
CDR3aa: CASSQDDGRDDTQYF

v_gene: TRBV21-1
len: 14
j_gene: TRBJ2-2
CDR3aa: CARTGGLDTGELFF

v_gene: TRBV4-3
len: 16
j_gene: TRBJ2-1
CDR3aa: CASSQEMAGGWNEQFF

v_gene: TRBV20-1
len: 13
j_gene: TRBJ1-1
CDR3aa: CSARAYTNTEAFF

v_gene: TRBV20-1
len: 16
j_gene: TRBJ2-6
CDR3aa: CSAGRRGLTGANVLTF

v_gene: TRBV9
len: 13
j_gene: TRBJ2-1
CDR3aa: CASSARQGAEQFF